These T cell receptor beta chains were read from a single sample in a study of CD8+CD57+ T cells in acquired aplastic anemia. MiXCR, run by TCRdb on the reads, gives a single entry per CDR3 protein. The sample gives over 150,000 distinct CDR3 sequences, about three fifths of which show up once; about two fifths is in the top ten. Sequencing was done on a sample of sorted CD4+, CD8+, or CD8+CD57+ T cells (not recorded which) from PBMCs. These receptors came from a human donor with aplastic anemia. The CDR3 runs from the conserved cysteine through the conserved F or W. Fields, in order: J gene, CDR3 length, V gene, D gene, CDR3 protein. D genes are given only for firm matches.

TRBJ2-7 | 13 | TRBV20-1 | NA | CSARWGDFYEQYF
TRBJ1-1 | 14 | TRBV15 | NA | CATSRGYRETEAFF
TRBJ2-2 | 15 | TRBV13 | NA | CASSSRDGPTGELFF
TRBJ2-5 | 14 | TRBV2 | NA | CASSESVNQETQYF
TRBJ2-7 | 14 | TRBV15 | NA | CATSTRRTSYEQYF
TRBJ2-7 | 14 | TRBV15 | NA | CAASSLGGTYEQYF
TRBJ1-5 | 15 | TRBV5-1 | TRBD1 | CASSPQGAVSQPQHF
TRBJ2-7 | 11 | TRBV7-9 | NA | CASSYTQEQYF
TRBJ2-5 | 14 | TRBV5-6 | NA | CASRRWGGVETQYF
TRBJ1-1 | 16 | TRBV24-1 | NA | CATSDTRPGVGTEAFF
TRBJ2-3 | 15 | TRBV24-1 | TRBD1 | CATSGGTEESDTQYF
TRBJ1-2 | 20 | TRBV12-3/TRBV12-4 | TRBD1 | CASSLAPTRDRERGNYGYTF
TRBJ2-2 | 15 | TRBV29-1 | NA | CSVIRLGGNTGELFF
TRBJ2-5 | 13 | TRBV10-3 | NA | CAITPRDGETQYF
TRBJ1-3 | 16 | TRBV5-1 | NA | CASSLASGPSGNTIYF
TRBJ2-1 | 12 | TRBV7-9 | NA | CASSSLLLEQFF
TRBJ1-2 | 20 | TRBV7-9 | TRBD1 | CASSLKRIGVPGQGAEGYTF
TRBJ2-1 | 13 | TRBV20-1 | TRBD2 | CSASYLAGSEQFF
TRBJ2-5 | 15 | TRBV6-6 | TRBD1 | CASSSLGDSQETQYF
TRBJ2-7 | 15 | TRBV28 | TRBD2 | CASSLFAGEPYEQYF
TRBJ1-4 | 15 | TRBV12-5 | NA | CASGPPDRFNEKLFF
TRBJ2-2 | 14 | TRBV19 | NA | CASSSLPDSGELFF
TRBJ1-1 | 13 | TRBV4-2 | NA | CASSLGFGTEAFF
TRBJ2-5 | 15 | TRBV20-1 | TRBD2 | CSAREAGAPKETQYF
TRBJ2-1 | 14 | TRBV9 | NA | CASSVGSALAEQFF
TRBJ2-4 | 17 | TRBV6-1 | TRBD1 | CASSEIPGQGPGNIQYF
TRBJ1-2 | 13 | TRBV13 | TRBD1 | CASSLGRGSGYTF
TRBJ1-1 | 14 | TRBV20-1 | NA | CSARFGAGDTEAFF
TRBJ2-1 | 15 | TRBV5-1 | TRBD1 | CASSQGTGGHNEQFF
TRBJ2-5 | 13 | TRBV7-9 | NA | CASSRTAQETQYF
TRBJ2-1 | 17 | TRBV12-3/TRBV12-4 | NA | CASSWSGGPPYNNEQFF
TRBJ1-3 | 15 | TRBV7-6 | NA | CASSLGGSAGNTIYF
TRBJ1-2 | 16 | TRBV24-1 | NA | CATSDSNDRFGYGYTF